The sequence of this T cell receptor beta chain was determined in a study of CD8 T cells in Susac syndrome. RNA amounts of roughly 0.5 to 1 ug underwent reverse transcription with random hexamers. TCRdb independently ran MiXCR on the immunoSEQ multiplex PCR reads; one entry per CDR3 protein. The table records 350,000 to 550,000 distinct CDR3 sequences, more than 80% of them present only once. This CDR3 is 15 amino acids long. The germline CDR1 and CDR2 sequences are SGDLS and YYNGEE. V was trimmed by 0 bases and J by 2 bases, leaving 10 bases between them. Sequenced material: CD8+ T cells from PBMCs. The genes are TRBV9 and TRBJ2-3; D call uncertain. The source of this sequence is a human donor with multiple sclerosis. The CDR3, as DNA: TGTGCCAGCAGCGTAGAGCCAGGCCCCACAGATACGCAGTATTTT. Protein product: CASSVEPGPTDTQYF. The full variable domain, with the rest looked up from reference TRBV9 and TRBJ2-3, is DSGVTQTPKHLITATGQRVTLRCSPRSGDLSVYWYQQSLDQGLQFLIQYYNGEERAKGNILERFSAQQFPDLHSELNLSSLELGDSALYFCASSVEPGPTDTQYFGPGTRLTVL.